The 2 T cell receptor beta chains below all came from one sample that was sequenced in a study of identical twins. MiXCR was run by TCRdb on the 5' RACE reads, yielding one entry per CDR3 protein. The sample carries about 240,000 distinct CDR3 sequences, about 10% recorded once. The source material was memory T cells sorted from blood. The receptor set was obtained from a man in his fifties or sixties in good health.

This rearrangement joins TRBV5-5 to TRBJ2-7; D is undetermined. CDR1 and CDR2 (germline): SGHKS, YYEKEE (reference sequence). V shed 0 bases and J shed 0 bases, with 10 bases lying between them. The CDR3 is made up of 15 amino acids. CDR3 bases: TGTGCCAGCAGCTTGGTCGGAGCCCGCTCCTACGAGCAGTACTTC. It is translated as CASSLVGARSYEQYF.

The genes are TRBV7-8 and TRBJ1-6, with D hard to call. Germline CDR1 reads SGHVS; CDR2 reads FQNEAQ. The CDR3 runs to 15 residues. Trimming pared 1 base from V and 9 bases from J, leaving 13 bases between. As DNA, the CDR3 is TGTGCCAGCAGCTTAGTTGGAACCCTGGGTTCACCCCTCCACTTT. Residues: CASSLVGTLGSPLHF.